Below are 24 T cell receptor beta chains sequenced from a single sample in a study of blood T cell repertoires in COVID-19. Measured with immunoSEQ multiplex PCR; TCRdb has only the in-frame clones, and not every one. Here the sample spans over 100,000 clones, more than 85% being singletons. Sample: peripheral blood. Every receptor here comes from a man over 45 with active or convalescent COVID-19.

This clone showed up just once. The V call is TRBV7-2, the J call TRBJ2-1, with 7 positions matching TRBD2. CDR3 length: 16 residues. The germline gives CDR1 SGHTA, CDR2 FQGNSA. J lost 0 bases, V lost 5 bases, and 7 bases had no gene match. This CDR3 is CASSDLGGTSYNEQFF. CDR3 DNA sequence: TGTGCCAGCAGCGACCTCGGGGGGACCTCCTACAATGAGCAGTTCTTC. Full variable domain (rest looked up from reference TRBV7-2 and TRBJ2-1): GAGVSQSPSNKVTEKGKDVELRCDPISGHTALYWYRQSLGQGLEFLIYFQGNSAPDKSGLPSDRFSAERTGGSVSTLTIQRTQQEDSAVYLCASSDLGGTSYNEQFFGPGTRLTVL.

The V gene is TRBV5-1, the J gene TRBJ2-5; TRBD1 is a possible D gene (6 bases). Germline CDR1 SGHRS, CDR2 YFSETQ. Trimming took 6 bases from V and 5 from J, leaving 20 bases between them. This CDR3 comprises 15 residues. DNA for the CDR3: TGCGCCAGCAACACACAGGGCATCTTGGGGGAGACCCAGTACTTC. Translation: CASNTQGILGETQYF.

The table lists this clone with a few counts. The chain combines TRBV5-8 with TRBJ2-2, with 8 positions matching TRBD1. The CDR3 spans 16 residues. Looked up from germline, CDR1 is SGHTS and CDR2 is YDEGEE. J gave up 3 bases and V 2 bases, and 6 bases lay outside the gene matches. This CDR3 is CASSFVTGVDTGELFF. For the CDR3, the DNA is TGTGCCAGCAGCTTTGTGACAGGGGTGGACACCGGGGAGCTGTTTTTT. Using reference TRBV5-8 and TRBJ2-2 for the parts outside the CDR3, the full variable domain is EAGVTQSPTHLIKTRGQQATLRCSPISGHTSVYWYQQALGLGLQFLLWYDEGEERNRGNFPPRFSGRQFPNYSSELNVNALELEDSALYLCASSFVTGVDTGELFFGEGSRLTVL.

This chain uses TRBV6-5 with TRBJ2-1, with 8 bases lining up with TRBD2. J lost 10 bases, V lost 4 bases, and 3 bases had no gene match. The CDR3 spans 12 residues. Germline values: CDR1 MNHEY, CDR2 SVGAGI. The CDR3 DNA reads TGTGCCAGCAGTTTGGAGCGGGGGGAGCAGTTCTTC. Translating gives CASSLERGEQFF.

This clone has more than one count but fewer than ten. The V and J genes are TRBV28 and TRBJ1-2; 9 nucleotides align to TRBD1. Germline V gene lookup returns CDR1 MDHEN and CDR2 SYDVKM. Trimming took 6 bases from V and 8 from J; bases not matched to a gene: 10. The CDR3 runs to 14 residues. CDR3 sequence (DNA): TGTGCCAGCAGGGGGGGGGACAGGGAAAGAGGCTACACCTTC. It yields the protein CASRGGDRERGYTF.

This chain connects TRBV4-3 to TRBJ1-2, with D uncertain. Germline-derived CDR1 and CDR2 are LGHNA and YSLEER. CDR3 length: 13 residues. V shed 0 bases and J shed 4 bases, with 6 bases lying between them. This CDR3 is CASSQDLSYGYTF. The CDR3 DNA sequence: TGCGCCAGCAGCCAAGATCTGTCCTATGGCTACACCTTC.

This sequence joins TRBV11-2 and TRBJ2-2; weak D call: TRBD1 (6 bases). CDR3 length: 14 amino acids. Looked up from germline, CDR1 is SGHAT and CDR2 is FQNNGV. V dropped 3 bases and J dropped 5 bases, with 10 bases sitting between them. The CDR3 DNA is TGTGCCAGCAGCTTCAGAGGGGGAACCGGGGAGCTGTTTTTT. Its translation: CASSFRGGTGELFF.

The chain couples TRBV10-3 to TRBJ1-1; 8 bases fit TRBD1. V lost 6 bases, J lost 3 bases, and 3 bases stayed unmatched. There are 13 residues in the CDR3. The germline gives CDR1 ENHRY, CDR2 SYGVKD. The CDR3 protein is CAIRPDRDTEAFF. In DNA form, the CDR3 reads TGTGCCATCAGACCGGACAGGGACACTGAAGCTTTCTTT.

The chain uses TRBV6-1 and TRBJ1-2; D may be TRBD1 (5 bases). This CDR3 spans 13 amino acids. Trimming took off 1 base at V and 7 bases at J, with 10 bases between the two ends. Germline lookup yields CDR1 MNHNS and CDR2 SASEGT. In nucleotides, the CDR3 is TGTGCCAGCAGTGAAGGGCAGGGTGGTGGCTACACCTTC. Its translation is CASSEGQGGGYTF.

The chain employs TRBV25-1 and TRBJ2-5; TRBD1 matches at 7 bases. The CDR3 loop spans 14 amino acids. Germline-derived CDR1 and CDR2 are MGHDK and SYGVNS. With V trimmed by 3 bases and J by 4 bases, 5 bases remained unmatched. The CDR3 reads CASSDLGGGETQYF. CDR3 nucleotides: TGTGCCAGCAGTGACTTAGGGGGCGGAGAGACCCAGTACTTC. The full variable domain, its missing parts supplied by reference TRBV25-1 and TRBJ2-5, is EADIYQTPRYLVIGTGKKITLECSQTMGHDKMYWYQQDPGMELHLIHYSYGVNSTEKGDLSSESTVSRIRTEHFPLTLESARPSHTSQYLCASSDLGGGETQYFGPGTRLLVL.

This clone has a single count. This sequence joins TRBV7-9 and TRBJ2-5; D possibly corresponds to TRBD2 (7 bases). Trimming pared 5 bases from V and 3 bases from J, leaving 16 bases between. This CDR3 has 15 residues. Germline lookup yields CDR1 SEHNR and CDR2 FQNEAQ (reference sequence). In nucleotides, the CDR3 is TGTGCCAGCAGCACGCAGGGGACTAAAAAAGAGACCCAGTACTTC. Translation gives CASSTQGTKKETQYF.

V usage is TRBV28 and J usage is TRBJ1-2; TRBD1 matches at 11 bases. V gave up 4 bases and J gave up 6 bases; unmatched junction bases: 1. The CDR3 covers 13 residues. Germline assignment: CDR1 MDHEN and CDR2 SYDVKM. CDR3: CASSSGQGDGYTF. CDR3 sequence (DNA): TGTGCCAGCAGTTCGGGACAGGGGGATGGCTACACCTTC.

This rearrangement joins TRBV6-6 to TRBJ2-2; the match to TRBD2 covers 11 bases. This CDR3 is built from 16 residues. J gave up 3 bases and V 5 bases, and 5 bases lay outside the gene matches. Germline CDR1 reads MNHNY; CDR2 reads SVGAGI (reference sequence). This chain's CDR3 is CASSKTSGADTGELFF. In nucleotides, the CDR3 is TGTGCCAGCAGTAAGACTAGCGGGGCCGACACCGGGGAGCTGTTTTTT.

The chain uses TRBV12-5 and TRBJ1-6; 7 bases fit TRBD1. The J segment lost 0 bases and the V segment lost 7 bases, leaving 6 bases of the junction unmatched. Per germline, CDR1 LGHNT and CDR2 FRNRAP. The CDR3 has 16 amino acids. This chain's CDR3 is CASAQTGISYNSPLHF. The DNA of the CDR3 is TGTGCTAGTGCCCAGACAGGGATCTCCTATAATTCACCCCTCCACTTT.

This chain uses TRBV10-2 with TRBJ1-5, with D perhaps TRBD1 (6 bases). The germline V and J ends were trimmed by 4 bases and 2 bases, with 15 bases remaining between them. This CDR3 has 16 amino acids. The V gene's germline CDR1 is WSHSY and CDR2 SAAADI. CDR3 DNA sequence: TGCGCCAGCAGTGTGGCGGGGGGCCGGGGCAATCAGCCCCAGCATTTT. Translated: CASSVAGGRGNQPQHF.

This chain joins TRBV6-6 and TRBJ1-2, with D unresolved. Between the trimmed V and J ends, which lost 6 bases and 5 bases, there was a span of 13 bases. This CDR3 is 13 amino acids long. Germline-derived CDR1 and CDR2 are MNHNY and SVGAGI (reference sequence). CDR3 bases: TGTGCCAGCAGCCCAATGGGGAGATATGGCTACACCTTC. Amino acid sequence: CASSPMGRYGYTF.

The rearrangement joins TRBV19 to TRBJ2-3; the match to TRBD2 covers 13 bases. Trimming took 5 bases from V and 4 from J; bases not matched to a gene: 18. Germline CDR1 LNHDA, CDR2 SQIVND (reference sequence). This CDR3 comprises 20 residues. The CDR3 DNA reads TGTGCCAGTAGTCTACCGAGGCCGACTAGGACTAGCGGGGGCTCAGATACGCAGTATTTT. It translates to CASSLPRPTRTSGGSDTQYF.

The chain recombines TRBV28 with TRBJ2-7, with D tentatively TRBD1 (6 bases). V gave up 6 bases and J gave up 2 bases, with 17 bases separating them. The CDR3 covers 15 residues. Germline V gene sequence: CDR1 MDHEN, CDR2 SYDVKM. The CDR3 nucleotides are TGTGCCAGCAGCACCCCGGGACACTCACCCTACGAGCAGTACTTC. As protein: CASSTPGHSPYEQYF.

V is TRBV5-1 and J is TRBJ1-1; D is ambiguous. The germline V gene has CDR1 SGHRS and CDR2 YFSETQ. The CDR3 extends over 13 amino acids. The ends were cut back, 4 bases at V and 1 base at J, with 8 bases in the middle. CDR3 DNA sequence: TGCGCCAGCAGCACGACACCGAACACTGAAGCTTTCTTT. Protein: CASSTTPNTEAFF.

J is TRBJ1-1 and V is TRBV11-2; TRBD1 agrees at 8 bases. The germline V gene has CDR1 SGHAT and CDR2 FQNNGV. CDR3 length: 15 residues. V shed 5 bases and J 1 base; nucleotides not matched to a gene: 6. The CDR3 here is CASSTTGETNTEAFF. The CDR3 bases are TGTGCCAGCAGCACGACAGGGGAGACGAACACTGAAGCTTTCTTT.

CDR3 region: CASSRPRGNTGELFF. The CDR3 DNA reads as TGTGCCAGCAGCCGTCCCAGGGGAAACACCGGGGAGCTGTTTTTT. The chain is built from TRBV5-6 and TRBJ2-2; perhaps TRBD1 as D (6 bases). The germline V and J ends were trimmed by 4 bases and 2 bases, with 12 bases remaining between them. This CDR3 comprises 15 residues. The germline V gene has CDR1 SGHDT and CDR2 YYEEEE.

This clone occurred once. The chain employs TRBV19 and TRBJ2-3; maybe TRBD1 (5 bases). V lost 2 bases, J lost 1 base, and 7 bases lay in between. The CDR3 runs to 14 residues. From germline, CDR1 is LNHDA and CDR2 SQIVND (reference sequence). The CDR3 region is CASSILGGTDTQYF. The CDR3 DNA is TGTGCCAGTAGTATACTAGGGGGCACAGATACGCAGTATTTT.

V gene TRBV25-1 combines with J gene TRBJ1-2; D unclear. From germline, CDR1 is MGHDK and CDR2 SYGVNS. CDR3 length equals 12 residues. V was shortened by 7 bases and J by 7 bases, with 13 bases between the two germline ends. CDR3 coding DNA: TGTGCCAGCACCCCCCGGGGAGGTGGCTACACCTTC. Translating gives CASTPRGGGYTF.

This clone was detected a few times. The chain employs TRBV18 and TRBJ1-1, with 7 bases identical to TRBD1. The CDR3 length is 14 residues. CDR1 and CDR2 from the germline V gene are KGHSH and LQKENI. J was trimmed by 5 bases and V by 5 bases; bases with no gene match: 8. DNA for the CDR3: TGTGCCAGCTCAGGGACCCAGGGGGGTACTGAAGCTTTCTTT. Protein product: CASSGTQGGTEAFF. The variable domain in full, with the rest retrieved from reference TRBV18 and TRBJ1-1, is NAGVMQNPRHLVRRRGQEARLRCSPMKGHSHVYWYRQLPEEGLKFMVYLQKENIIDESGMPKERFSAEFPKEGPSILRIQQVVRGDSAAYFCASSGTQGGTEAFFGQGTRLTVV.